The clone carrying this TCR beta chain was seen a handful of times. Its antigen is unidentified. This sample's treatment: oral pan-JAK inhibitor, 5-10 mg twice daily. The entry originates in a study of CD8+ T cells in alopecia areata. Study details: Treatment of the treated patients consisted of oral tofacitinib, 5 to 10 mg twice daily.

General observations from the study: Among the 100 top clones, expanded CD8+ clones, like scalp clonality, were significantly decreased by tofacitinib. On tofacitinib, scalp and blood still held many of the expanded lesional clones. It was lesional scalp, especially alopecia totalis/universalis, that showed higher clonality than normal scalp.

Germline CDR1 is MGHRA and CDR2 is YSYEKL. Trimming took 3 bases from V and 5 from J, leaving 13 bases between them. There are 15 residues in the CDR3. Isolated RNA was reverse transcribed into cDNA used as the sequencing template. The table came from immunoSEQ multiplex PCR; TCRdb's copy has only in-frame clones and leaves some out. The sample carries around 100,000 clones, about 61% recorded once. The starting material was CD8+ T cells sorted from blood, obtained between weeks 55 and 65, from a patient treated with tofacitinib. The chain recombines TRBV4-1 with TRBJ2-2; D assignment may be TRBD1 or TRBD2 (5 bases each). This TCR was sampled from a human donor with alopecia areata. The CDR3 DNA sequence: TGCGCCAGCAGCCACCTCGAGGGGTTGACCGGGGAGCTGTTTTTT. Translated, it gives CASSHLEGLTGELFF.